This entry features one TCR beta chain sequence. Here immunoSEQ multiplex PCR was the method, and the copy in TCRdb shows in-frame clones only, minus some. The table lists 110,000 to 150,000 clones, roughly 92% of them singletons. CDR1 SGHKS and CDR2 YYEKEE come from the germline V gene (reference sequence). The CDR3 spans 13 residues. Deletions cut 7 bases from V and 2 bases from J, with 12 bases between. The data stem from a study of T cell responses to AZD1222 COVID-19 vaccine. The sequence came from an adult in good health. The chain couples TRBV5-5 to TRBJ2-5, with D possibly being TRBD1 or TRBD2 (6 bases each). The sample consisted of peripheral blood, taken on day 0 of AZD1222 vaccination. CDR3 sequence reads: CASRWRGQETQYF. The CDR3 nucleotides are TGTGCCAGCCGGTGGAGGGGGCAAGAGACCCAGTACTTC.